The clone carrying this T cell receptor beta chain was recorded many times. Its antigen is unknown. The entry originates in a study of neurological immune-mediated disorders. The study's findings and limits: The absence of any CDR3 amino acid sequence shared by expanded clones across subjects suggests that repertoires were private in all groups.

Over 160 million TCR-beta sequences from 15-18 subjects came out of each sequencing run. One entry per CDR3 protein, called by TCRdb with MiXCR from the 5' RACE reads. The sample carries roughly 30,000 distinct CDR3 sequences, about 6% recorded once. Trimming took 4 bases from V and 9 from J; bases not matched to a gene: 6. This CDR3 has 12 residues. Germline CDR1 and CDR2: SQVTM and ANQGSEA. This TCR was sampled from a woman aged 45 to 65 in good health. Sequenced: CD4+ T cells from blood. The chain is built from TRBV29-1 and TRBJ2-1; 7 bases are shared with TRBD1. The DNA for the CDR3 is TGCAGCGTTGGAGAGGGGGCGCGTGAGCAGTTCTTC. Its protein is CSVGEGAREQFF.